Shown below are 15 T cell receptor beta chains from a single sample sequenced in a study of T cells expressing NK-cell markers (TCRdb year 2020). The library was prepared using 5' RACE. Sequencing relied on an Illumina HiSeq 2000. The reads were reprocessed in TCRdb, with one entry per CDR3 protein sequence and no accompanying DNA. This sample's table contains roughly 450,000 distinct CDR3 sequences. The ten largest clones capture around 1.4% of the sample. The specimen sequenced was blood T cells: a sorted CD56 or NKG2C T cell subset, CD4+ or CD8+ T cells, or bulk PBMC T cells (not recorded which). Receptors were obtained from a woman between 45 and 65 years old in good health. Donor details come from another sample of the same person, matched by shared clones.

CDR3 sequence reads: CASSLRDPYDEQFF. This chain uses TRBV3-1 with TRBJ2-1; as DNA is missing, the TRBD1 call by TCRdb cannot be tested. This CDR3 comprises 14 residues. The germline V gene encodes CDR1 LGHDT and CDR2 YNNKEL (reference sequence).

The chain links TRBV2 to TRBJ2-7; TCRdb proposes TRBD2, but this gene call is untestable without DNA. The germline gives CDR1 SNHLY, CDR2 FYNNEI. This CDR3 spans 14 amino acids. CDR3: CASSEAGGAYEQYF.

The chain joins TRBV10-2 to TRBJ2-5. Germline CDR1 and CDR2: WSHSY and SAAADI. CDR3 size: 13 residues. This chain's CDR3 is CASSESEGRTQYF.

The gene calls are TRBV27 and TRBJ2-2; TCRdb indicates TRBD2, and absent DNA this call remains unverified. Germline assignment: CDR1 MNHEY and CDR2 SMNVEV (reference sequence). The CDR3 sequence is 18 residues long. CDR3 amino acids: CASLRGPAGGKNTGELFF.

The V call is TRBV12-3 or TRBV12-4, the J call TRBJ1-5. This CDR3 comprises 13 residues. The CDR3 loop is CASSLKSNQPQHF.

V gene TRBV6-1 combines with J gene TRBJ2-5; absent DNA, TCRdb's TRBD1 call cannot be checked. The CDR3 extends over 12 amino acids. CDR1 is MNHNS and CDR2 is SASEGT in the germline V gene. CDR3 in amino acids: CAPPGSEKTQYF.

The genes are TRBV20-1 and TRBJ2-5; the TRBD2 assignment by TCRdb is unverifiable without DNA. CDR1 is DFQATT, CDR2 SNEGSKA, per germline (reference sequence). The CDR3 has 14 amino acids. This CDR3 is CSGLLAGVWETQYF.

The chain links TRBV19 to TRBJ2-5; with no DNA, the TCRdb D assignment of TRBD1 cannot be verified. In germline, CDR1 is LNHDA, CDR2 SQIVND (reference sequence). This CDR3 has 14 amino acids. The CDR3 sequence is CASSMGQIQETQYF.

This CDR3 reads CASSGGRRGITDTQYF. The chain is built from TRBV11-2 and TRBJ2-3; TCRdb selects TRBD1, and the lack of DNA leaves this call unchecked. This CDR3 comprises 16 residues. The germline V gene encodes CDR1 SGHAT and CDR2 FQNNGV.

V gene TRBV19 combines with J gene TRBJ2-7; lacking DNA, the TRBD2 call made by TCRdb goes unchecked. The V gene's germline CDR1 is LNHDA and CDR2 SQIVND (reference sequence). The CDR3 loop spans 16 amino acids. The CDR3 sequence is CASSYSSGFSSYEQYF. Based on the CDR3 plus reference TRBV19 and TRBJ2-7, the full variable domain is DGGITQSPKYLFRKEGQNVTLSCEQNLNHDAMYWYRQDPGQGLRLIYYSQIVNDFQKGDIAEGYSVSREKKESFPLTVTSAQKNPTAFYLCASSYSSGFSSYEQYFGPGTRLTVT.

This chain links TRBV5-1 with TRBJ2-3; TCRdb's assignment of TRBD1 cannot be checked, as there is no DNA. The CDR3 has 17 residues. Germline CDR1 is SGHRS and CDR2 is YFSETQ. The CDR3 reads CASSSGDLWDPTDTQYF.

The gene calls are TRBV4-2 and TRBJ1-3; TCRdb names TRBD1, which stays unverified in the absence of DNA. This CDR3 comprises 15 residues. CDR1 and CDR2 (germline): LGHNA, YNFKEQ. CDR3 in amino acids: CASSLAGGRGNTIYF.

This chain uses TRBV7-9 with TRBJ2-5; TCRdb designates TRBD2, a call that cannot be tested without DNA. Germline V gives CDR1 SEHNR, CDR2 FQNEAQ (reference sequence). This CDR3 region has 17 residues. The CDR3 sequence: CASSFRTSGRAVETQYF. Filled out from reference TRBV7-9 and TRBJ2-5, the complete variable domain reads DTGVSQNPRHKITKRGQNVTFRCDPISEHNRLYWYRQTLGQGPEFLTYFQNEAQLEKSRLLSDRFSAERPKGSFSTLEIQRTEQGDSAMYLCASSFRTSGRAVETQYFGPGTRLLVL.

CDR3 loop: CASSRSFRDRATGANVLTF. The chain uses TRBV11-2 and TRBJ2-6; TCRdb indicates TRBD1, and absent DNA this call remains unverified. Per germline, CDR1 SGHAT and CDR2 FQNNGV. This CDR3 has 19 amino acids.

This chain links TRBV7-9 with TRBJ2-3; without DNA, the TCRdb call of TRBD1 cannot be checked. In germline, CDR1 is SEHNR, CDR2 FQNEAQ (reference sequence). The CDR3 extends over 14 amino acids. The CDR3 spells CASSPGQVGDTQYF.